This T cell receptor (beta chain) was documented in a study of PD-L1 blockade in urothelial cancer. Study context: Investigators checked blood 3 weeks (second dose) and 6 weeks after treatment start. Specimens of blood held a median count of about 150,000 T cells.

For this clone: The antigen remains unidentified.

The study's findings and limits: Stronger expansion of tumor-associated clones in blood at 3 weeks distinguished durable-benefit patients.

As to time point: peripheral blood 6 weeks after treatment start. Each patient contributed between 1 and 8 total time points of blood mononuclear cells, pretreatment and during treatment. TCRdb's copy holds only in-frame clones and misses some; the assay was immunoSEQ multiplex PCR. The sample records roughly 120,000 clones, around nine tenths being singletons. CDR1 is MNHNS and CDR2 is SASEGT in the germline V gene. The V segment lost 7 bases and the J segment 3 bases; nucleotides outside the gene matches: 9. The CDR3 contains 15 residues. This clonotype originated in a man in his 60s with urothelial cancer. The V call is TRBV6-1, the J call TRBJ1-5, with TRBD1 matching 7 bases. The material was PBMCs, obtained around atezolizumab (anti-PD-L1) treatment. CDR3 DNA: TGTGCCAGCACGACAGGGTCTTGGGCCAATCAGCCCCAGCATTTT. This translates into CASTTGSWANQPQHF.